Each of the 17 T cell receptor beta chains below was sequenced from the same sample in a study of T cells in women clearing cervical HPV infection. Some clones are missing from TCRdb's copy, which holds only in-frame ones; the method was immunoSEQ multiplex PCR. The table for this sample gives roughly 29,000 clones. Sequencing input: blood buffy coat. The receptors were sampled from a woman between 18 and 70 years old with a cervical HPV16 infection that either progressed to CIN3+ or cleared (not recorded which).

Points on this clone: The CDR3 end lies 3 residues beyond the end of the read and is filled in from the germline J gene. The rearrangement uses TRBV29-1 and TRBJ2-7; D is possibly TRBD2 (7 bases). Trimming pared 6 bases from V and 0 bases from J, leaving 12 bases between. Germline V gene data show CDR1 as SQVTM and CDR2 as ANQGSEA. This CDR3 comprises 13 residues. This chain's CDR3 is CSVAGGPSYEQYF. The CDR3 bases that were read are TGCAGCGTCGCCGGGGGGCCCTCCTACGAG.

Note on this clone: The CDR3 extends 3 residues past the end of the read, so its final part is completed from the germline J gene. The chain recombines TRBV19 with TRBJ1-2; 11 positions agree with TRBD1. This CDR3 region has 18 residues. Germline loops: CDR1 LNHDA, CDR2 SQIVND (reference sequence). This CDR3 is CASSIRTGGAVSYNDYTF. The covered CDR3 bases are TGTGCCAGTAGTATAAGGACAGGGGGCGCCGTCTCCTACAATGAC. Full variable domain (outside the CDR3, taken from reference TRBV19 and TRBJ1-2): DGGITQSPKYLFRKEGQNVTLSCEQNLNHDAMYWYRQDPGQGLRLIYYSQIVNDFQKGDIAEGYSVSREKKESFPLTVTSAQKNPTAFYLCASSIRTGGAVSYNDYTFGSGTRLTVV.

A word on this clone: With the read ending 3 residues before the CDR3 end, the germline J gene is used to fill in that end. The V gene is TRBV20-1, the J gene TRBJ2-7, with D possibly matching TRBD2 (6 bases). Trimming left V 6 bases short and J 1 base short, with 7 bases between. Germline lookup yields CDR1 DFQATT and CDR2 SNEGSKA (reference sequence). The CDR3 is made up of 11 amino acids. CDR3 loop: CSAGLSYEQYF. Incomplete CDR3 DNA: TGCAGTGCGGGACTTTCCTACGAG.

As for this clone: The read finishes 3 residues shy of the CDR3 end, and the germline J gene is used to complete it. This chain uses TRBV12-5 with TRBJ2-5; 12 nucleotides align to TRBD2. This CDR3 region has 16 residues. Germline V gene data show CDR1 as LGHNT and CDR2 as FRNRAP. Losses at the gene ends were 3 bases for V and 5 bases for J; bases not matched to a gene: 7. The CDR3 bases that were read are TGTGCTAGTGGTTTTCGGGGACTAGCGGGCGGGGAGACC. It translates to CASGFRGLAGGET. The whole CDR3 region reads CASGFRGLAGGETQYF.

Details on this clone: Sequencing ends 3 residues short of the CDR3 end; the germline J gene provides the rest. J is TRBJ1-2 and V is TRBV6-4, with 9 bases identical to TRBD1. The CDR3 length is 14 residues. Trimming removed 0 bases from V and 4 bases from J; junction bases left unmatched: 0. Germline CDR1 MRHNA, CDR2 SNTAGT. CDR3 bases read: TGTGCCAGCAGTGACTCGACAGGGGGCTATGGC. It is translated as CASSDSTGGYG. The complete CDR3 sequence is CASSDSTGGYGYTF.

On this clone itself: The read gets to within 3 residues of the CDR3 end, and the germline J gene fills in the rest. The V call is TRBV20-1, the J call TRBJ1-1; TRBD1 might be the D (6 bases). This CDR3 has 14 residues. Germline V gene lookup returns CDR1 DFQATT and CDR2 SNEGSKA (reference sequence). V was clipped by 1 base and J by 7 bases, with 16 bases between them. Here the CDR3 reads CSARVLGRGREAFF. CDR3 bases read: TGCAGTGCTAGAGTACTTGGCAGGGGACGTGAA.

Remarks on this clone: The read terminates 3 residues before the CDR3 end, so the remaining end is supplied by the germline J gene. The chain recombines TRBV7-2 with TRBJ2-4, with TRBD2 identical over 8 bases. The V gene's germline CDR1 is SGHTA and CDR2 FQGNSA. The CDR3 length is 13 residues. V lost 4 bases and J lost 6; bases outside the gene matches: 2. The CDR3 here is CASSSSGGNIQYF. The CDR3 DNA, read in part, is TGTGCCAGCAGCTCAAGCGGGGGAAACATT.

Concerning this clone: The read falls 3 residues short of the CDR3 end, and the missing part is taken from the germline J gene. The rearrangement uses TRBV20-1 and TRBJ2-5; maybe TRBD2 (7 bases). CDR1 is DFQATT, CDR2 SNEGSKA, per germline (reference sequence). CDR3 size: 15 residues. Trimming left V 2 bases short and J 2 bases short, with 15 bases between. The CDR3 DNA, read in part, is TGCAGTGCTAGAAAACGGGGGGCCCGGCAAGAGACC. Its translation: CSARKRGARQET. The entire CDR3 is CSARKRGARQETQYF.

On this clone: The CDR3 end falls 3 residues outside the read, so it is completed with the germline J gene. The rearrangement links TRBV20-1 to TRBJ2-3; maybe TRBD1 (5 bases). CDR3 length: 16 amino acids. The germline V gene encodes CDR1 DFQATT and CDR2 SNEGSKA (reference sequence). Trimming removed 0 bases at V and 0 bases at J, with 13 bases between. CDR3 bases read: TGCAGTGCTAGAGATCAGGGTAACCCTAGCACAGATACG. This codes for CSARDQGNPSTDT. The entire CDR3 protein is CSARDQGNPSTDTQYF.

Remarks on this clone: The missing CDR3 end, 3 residues past where the read stops, is filled in from the germline J gene. The chain employs TRBV6-1 and TRBJ1-2, with no clear D. The CDR3 length is 12 residues. Germline lookup yields CDR1 MNHNS and CDR2 SASEGT. The V end lost 2 bases, the J end lost 2 bases, and 3 bases lay between the germline ends. The covered CDR3 bases are TGTGCCAGCAGTGAAAGGAACTATGGC. It encodes CASSERNYG. In full, the CDR3 reads CASSERNYGYTF.

Regarding this clone: The read halts 3 residues ahead of the CDR3 end, with the missing end drawn from the germline J gene. The chain is built from TRBV18 and TRBJ2-4; 12 positions match TRBD1. The germline gives CDR1 KGHSH, CDR2 LQKENI. The CDR3 length is 17 residues. The CDR3 is CASSTGQGALGDYGQYF. The CDR3 DNA, read in part, is TGTGCCAGCTCAACGGGACAGGGGGCTCTAGGGGACTATGGT.

To note about this clone: The CDR3 extends 3 residues past the end of the read, so its final part is completed from the germline J gene. The chain has TRBV5-1 and TRBJ2-3; 11 bases line up with TRBD2. CDR3 length: 16 amino acids. V trimming: 4 bases; J trimming: 3 bases; junction bases outside the gene matches: 7. CDR1 is SGHRS, CDR2 YFSETQ, per germline. CDR3 sequence reads: CASSPGTSGRTDTQYF. The sequenced part of the CDR3 DNA is TGCGCCAGCAGCCCGGGGACTAGCGGACGAACAGATACG.

To note about this clone: The junction departs from the called germline gene at one end, perhaps through a read error. The read is 3 residues too short to cover the CDR3 end, so that end is filled in from the germline J gene. J is TRBJ2-7 and V is TRBV11-2; D is possibly TRBD2 (7 bases). The length of the CDR3 is 15 residues. CDR1 and CDR2 (germline): SGHAT, FQNNGV. CDR3 in amino acids: CAGSLEGGVSGEQYF. Incomplete CDR3 DNA: TGTGCCGGCAGCTTAGAAGGGGGGGTATCGGGCGAG.

For this clone: The sequenced fragment ends 3 residues before the CDR3 boundary, so the rest is inferred from the germline J gene. V and J are TRBV5-1 and TRBJ2-5; D is possibly TRBD2 (6 bases). V was cut by 4 bases and J by 5 bases, with 15 bases left in between. Per the germline V gene, CDR1 is SGHRS and CDR2 is YFSETQ. This CDR3 has 14 residues. The covered CDR3 bases are TGCGCCAGCAGCCCCCCCGGGGGTGCGGAGACC. It specifies CASSPPGGAET. The whole CDR3 sequence is CASSPPGGAETQYF.

On this clone itself: The DNA ends 3 residues before the CDR3 does, and the rest of the CDR3 is filled in from the germline J gene. V gene TRBV2 combines with J gene TRBJ1-5; tentative D call: TRBD1 (6 bases). V dropped 3 bases and J dropped 1 base, with 10 bases sitting between them. CDR1 SNHLY and CDR2 FYNNEI come from the germline V gene. The CDR3 has 15 amino acids. This CDR3 reads CASSDGGASNQPQHF. The DNA read from the CDR3 is TGTGCCAGCAGTGACGGGGGGGCGAGCAATCAGCCC.

Concerning this clone: The read ends 3 residues early relative to the CDR3; the germline J gene fills the gap. V is TRBV20-1 and J is TRBJ2-3; 8 nucleotides align to TRBD2. Germline trimming cut 5 bases from V and 1 base from J; bases unmatched to any gene: 8. Germline V gene sequence: CDR1 DFQATT, CDR2 SNEGSKA (reference sequence). This CDR3 spans 15 amino acids. The CDR3 DNA, read in part, is TGCAGTGCTGGCAAGCGGGAGATGGGCACAGATACG. Amino acids: CSAGKREMGTDT. The whole CDR3 region reads CSAGKREMGTDTQYF.

On this clone itself: The read gets to within 3 residues of the CDR3 end, and the germline J gene fills in the rest. The V gene is TRBV7-2, the J gene TRBJ1-4; D is undetermined. Germline CDR1 SGHTA, CDR2 FQGNSA. The CDR3 runs to 13 residues. CDR3 residues: CASSLLGRGRLFF. Incomplete CDR3 DNA: TGTGCCAGCAGCCTCCTCGGCCGGGGAAGA.